This TCR beta chain was identified during a study of blood T cell repertoires in COVID-19. Background on the study: The United States, Italy and Spain were the sources of the acute and convalescent COVID-19 samples.

Original methodology: Using reference gene primer amplification, nucleated cell counts were estimated. Clones were sequenced by immunoSEQ multiplex PCR, and TCRdb holds only the in-frame ones, with some missing. For V, J and clone size, that table is used; D and trimming come from the DNA. Among around 110,000 clones listed, roughly 84% were seen once. Germline values: CDR1 SNHLY, CDR2 FYNNEI. Trimming left V 7 bases short and J 4 bases short, with 11 bases between. This CDR3 region has 13 residues. The gene calls are TRBV2 and TRBJ2-1, with D perhaps matching TRBD2 (6 bases). This TCR came from a woman aged 70-85 years with acute or convalescent COVID-19. Specimen: peripheral blood. CDR3 amino acids: CASTDAGYNEQFF. CDR3 coding DNA: TGTGCCAGCACAGACGCGGGATACAATGAGCAGTTCTTC.